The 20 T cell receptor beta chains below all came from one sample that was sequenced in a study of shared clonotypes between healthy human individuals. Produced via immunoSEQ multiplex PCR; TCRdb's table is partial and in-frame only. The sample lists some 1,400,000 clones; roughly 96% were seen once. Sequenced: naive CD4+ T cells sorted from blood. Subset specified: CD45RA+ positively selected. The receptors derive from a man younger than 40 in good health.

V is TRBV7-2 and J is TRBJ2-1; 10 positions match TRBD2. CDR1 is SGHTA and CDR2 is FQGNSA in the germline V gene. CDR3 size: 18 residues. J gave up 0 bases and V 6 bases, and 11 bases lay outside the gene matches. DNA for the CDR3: TGTGCCAGCAGGAGGACTAGCGGAATTACTAGCTCCTACAATGAGCAGTTCTTC. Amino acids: CASRRTSGITSSYNEQFF.

The CDR3 bases are TGCGCCAGCAGATTTAGCGGGAGCGCGAACGGGGAGCTGTTTTTT. Its translation is CASRFSGSANGELFF. J is TRBJ2-2 and V is TRBV5-1; 9 nucleotides line up with TRBD2. There are 15 residues in the CDR3. V was clipped by 5 bases and J by 7 bases; unmatched bases: 9. The germline CDR1 and CDR2 sequences are SGHRS and YFSETQ.

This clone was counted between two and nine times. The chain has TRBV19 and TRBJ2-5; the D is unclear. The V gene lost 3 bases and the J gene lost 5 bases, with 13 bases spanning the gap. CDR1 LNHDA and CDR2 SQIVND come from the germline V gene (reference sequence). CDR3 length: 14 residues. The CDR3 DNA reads TGTGCCAGTAGTATCGAGCATAAGGTGGAGACCCAGTACTTC. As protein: CASSIEHKVETQYF.

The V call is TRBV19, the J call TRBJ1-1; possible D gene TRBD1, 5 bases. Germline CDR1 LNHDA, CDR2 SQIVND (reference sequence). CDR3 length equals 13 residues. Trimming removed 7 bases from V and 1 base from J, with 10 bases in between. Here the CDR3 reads CASKTERNTEAFF. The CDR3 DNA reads TGTGCCAGTAAGACAGAGAGGAACACTGAAGCTTTCTTT.

CDR3 bases: TGTGCCAGCACGTTTTACGTGGGCTCCTACGAGCAGTACTTC. Amino acid sequence: CASTFYVGSYEQYF. The chain combines TRBV6-6 with TRBJ2-7; D not certain. Germline CDR1 is MNHNY and CDR2 is SVGAGI (reference sequence). V was pared by 7 bases and J by 0 bases, with 13 bases between. The CDR3 is 14 residues long.

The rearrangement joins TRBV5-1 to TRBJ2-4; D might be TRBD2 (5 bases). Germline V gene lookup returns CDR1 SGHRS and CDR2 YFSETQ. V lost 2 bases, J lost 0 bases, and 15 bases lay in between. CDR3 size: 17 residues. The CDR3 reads CASSFDLGGLAKNIQYF. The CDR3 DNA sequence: TGCGCCAGCAGCTTCGACCTTGGAGGTTTAGCCAAAAACATTCAGTACTTC.

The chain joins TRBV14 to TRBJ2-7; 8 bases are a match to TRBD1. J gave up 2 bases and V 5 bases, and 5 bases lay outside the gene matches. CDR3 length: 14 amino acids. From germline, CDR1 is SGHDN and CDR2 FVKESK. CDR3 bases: TGTGCCAGCAGCAAGGCGACAGGGGCCTACGAGCAGTACTTC. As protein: CASSKATGAYEQYF.

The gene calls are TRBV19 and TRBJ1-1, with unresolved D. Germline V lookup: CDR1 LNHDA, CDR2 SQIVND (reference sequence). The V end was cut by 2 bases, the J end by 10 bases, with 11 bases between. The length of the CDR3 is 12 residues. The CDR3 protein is CASSIRDGRAFF. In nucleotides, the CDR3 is TGTGCCAGTAGTATACGAGACGGTAGAGCTTTCTTT. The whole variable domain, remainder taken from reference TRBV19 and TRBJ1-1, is DGGITQSPKYLFRKEGQNVTLSCEQNLNHDAMYWYRQDPGQGLRLIYYSQIVNDFQKGDIAEGYSVSREKKESFPLTVTSAQKNPTAFYLCASSIRDGRAFFGQGTRLTVV.

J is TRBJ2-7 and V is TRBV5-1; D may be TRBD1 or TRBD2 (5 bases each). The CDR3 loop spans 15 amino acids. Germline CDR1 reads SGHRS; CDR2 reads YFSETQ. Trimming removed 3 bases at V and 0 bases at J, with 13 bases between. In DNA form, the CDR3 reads TGCGCCAGCAGCTCCGGGACGTTGAGCTCCTACGAGCAGTACTTC. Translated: CASSSGTLSSYEQYF.

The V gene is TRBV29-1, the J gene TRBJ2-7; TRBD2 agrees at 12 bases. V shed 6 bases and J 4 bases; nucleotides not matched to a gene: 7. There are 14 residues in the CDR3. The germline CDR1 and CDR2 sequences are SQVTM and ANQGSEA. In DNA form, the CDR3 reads TGCAGCGTGCTCTTCGGACTAGCGGGGTACGAGCAGTACTTC. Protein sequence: CSVLFGLAGYEQYF.

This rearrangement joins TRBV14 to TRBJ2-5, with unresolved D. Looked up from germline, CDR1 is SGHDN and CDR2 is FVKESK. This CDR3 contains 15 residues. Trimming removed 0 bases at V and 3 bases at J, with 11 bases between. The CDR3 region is CASSQEYRSKETQYF. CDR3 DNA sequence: TGTGCCAGCAGCCAAGAGTATAGGTCGAAAGAGACCCAGTACTTC.

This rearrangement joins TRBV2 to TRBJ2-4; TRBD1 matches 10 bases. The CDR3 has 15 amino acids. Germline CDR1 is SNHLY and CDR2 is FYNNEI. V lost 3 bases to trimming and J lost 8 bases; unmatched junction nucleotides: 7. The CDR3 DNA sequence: TGTGCCAGCAGTGATGCGGGACAGGGGACGGACATTCAGTACTTC. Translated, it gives CASSDAGQGTDIQYF. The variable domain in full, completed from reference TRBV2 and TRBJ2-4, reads EPEVTQTPSHQVTQMGQEVILRCVPISNHLYFYWYRQILGQKVEFLVSFYNNEISEKSEIFDDQFSVERPDGSNFTLKIRSTKLEDSAMYFCASSDAGQGTDIQYFGAGTRLSVL.

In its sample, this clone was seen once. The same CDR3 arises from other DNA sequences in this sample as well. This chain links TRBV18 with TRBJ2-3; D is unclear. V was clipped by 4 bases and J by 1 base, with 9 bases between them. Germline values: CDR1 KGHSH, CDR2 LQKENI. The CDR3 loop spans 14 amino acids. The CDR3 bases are TGTGCCAGCTCACTCGATACAGGCACAGATACGCAGTATTTT. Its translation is CASSLDTGTDTQYF.

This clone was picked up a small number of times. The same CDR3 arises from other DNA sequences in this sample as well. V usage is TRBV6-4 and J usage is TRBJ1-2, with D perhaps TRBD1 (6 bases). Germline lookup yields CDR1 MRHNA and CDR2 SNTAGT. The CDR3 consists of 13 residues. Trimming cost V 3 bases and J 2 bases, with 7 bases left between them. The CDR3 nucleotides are TGTGCCAGCAGTGATGGGGGCAACTATGGCTACACCTTC. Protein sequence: CASSDGGNYGYTF.

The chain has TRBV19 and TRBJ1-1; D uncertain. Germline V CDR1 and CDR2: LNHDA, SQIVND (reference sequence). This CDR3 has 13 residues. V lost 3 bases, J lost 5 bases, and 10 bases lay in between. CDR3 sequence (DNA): TGTGCCAGTAGTATCGGGATCCGAACTGAAGCTTTCTTT. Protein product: CASSIGIRTEAFF. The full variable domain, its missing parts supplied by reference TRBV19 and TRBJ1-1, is DGGITQSPKYLFRKEGQNVTLSCEQNLNHDAMYWYRQDPGQGLRLIYYSQIVNDFQKGDIAEGYSVSREKKESFPLTVTSAQKNPTAFYLCASSIGIRTEAFFGQGTRLTVV.

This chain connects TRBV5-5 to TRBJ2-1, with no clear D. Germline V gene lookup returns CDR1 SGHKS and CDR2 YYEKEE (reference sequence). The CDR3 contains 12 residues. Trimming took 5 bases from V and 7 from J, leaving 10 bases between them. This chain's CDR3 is CASRIQGNEQFF. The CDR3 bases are TGTGCCAGCAGGATACAAGGGAATGAGCAGTTCTTC. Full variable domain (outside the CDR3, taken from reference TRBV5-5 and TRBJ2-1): DAGVTQSPTHLIKTRGQQVTLRCSPISGHKSVSWYQQVLGQGPQFIFQYYEKEERGRGNFPDRFSARQFPNYSSELNVNALLLGDSALYLCASRIQGNEQFFGPGTRLTVL.

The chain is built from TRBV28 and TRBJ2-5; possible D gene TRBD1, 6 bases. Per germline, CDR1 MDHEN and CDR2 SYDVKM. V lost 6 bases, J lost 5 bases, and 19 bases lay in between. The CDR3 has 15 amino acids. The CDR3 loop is CASSPHQGRRETQYF. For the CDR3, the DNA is TGTGCCAGCAGCCCTCATCAGGGGCGACGGGAGACCCAGTACTTC.

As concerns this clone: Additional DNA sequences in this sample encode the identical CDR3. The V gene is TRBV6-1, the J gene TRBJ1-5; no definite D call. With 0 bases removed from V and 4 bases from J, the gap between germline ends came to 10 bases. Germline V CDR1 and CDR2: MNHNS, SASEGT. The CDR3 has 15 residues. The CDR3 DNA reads TGTGCCAGCAGTGAAGCGCTGGGAAGTAATCAGCCCCAGCATTTT. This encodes CASSEALGSNQPQHF.

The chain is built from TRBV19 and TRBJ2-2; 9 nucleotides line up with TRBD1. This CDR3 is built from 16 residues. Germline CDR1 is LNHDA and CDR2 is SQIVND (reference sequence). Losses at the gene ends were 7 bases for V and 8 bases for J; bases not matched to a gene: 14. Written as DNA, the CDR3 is TGTGCCAGTACTCAGCTCCCGGGACAGGGTATGGGGGAGCTGTTTTTT. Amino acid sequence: CASTQLPGQGMGELFF.

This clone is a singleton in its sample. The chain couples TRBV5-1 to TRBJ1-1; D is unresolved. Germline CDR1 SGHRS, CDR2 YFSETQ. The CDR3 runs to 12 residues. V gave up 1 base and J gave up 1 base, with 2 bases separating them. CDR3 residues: CASSLPNTEAFF. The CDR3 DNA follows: TGCGCCAGCAGCTTGCCGAACACTGAAGCTTTCTTT. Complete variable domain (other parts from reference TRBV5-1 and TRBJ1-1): KAGVTQTPRYLIKTRGQQVTLSCSPISGHRSVSWYQQTPGQGLQFLFEYFSETQRNKGNFPGRFSGRQFSNSRSEMNVSTLELGDSALYLCASSLPNTEAFFGQGTRLTVV.